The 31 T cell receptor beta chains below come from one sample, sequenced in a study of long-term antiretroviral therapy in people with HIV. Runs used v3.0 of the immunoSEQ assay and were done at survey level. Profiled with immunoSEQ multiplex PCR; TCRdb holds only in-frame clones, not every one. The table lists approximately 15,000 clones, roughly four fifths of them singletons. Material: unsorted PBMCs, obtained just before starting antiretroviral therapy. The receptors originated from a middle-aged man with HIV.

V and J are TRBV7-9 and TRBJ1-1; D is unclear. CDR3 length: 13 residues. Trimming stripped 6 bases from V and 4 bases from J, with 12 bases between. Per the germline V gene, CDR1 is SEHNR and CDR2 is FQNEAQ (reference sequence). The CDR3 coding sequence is TGTGCCAGCAGTGCTTCCCTGGGCACTGAAGCTTTCTTT. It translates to CASSASLGTEAFF.

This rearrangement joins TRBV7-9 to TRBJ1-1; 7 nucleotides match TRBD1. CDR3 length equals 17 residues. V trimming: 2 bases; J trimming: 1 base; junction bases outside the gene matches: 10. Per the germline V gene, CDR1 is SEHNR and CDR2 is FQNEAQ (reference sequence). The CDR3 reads CASSLWQLTGSNTEAFF. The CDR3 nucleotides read TGTGCCAGCAGCTTATGGCAGTTGACAGGGTCGAACACTGAAGCTTTCTTT.

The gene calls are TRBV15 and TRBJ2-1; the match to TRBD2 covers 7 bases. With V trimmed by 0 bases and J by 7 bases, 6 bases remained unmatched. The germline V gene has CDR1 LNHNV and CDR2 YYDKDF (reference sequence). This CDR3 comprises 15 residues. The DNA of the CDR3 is TGTGCCACCAGCAGAGACCAGGGAGGGCATAATGAGCAGTTCTTC. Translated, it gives CATSRDQGGHNEQFF.

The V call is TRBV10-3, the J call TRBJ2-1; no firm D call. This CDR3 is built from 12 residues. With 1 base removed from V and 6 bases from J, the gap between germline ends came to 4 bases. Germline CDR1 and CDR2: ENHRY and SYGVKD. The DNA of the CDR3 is TGTGCCATCAGTGAGTTAAGCAATGAGCAGTTCTTC. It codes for CAISELSNEQFF.

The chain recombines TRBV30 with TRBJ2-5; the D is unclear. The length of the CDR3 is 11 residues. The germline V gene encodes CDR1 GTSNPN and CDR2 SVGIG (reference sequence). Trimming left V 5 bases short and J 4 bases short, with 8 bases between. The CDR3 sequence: CAWATIETQYF. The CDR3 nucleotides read TGTGCCTGGGCCACCATAGAGACCCAGTACTTC.

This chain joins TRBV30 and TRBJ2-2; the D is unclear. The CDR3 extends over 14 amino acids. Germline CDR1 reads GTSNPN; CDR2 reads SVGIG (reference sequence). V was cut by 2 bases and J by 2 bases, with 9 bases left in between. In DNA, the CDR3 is TGTGCCTGGAGTTTGGGCCCAAACACCGGGGAGCTGTTTTTT. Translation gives CAWSLGPNTGELFF. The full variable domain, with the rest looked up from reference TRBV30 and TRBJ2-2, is SQTIHQWPATLVQPVGSPLSLECTVEGTSNPNLYWYRQAAGRGLQLLFYSVGIGQISSEVPQNLSASRPQDRQFILSSKKLLLSDSGFYLCAWSLGPNTGELFFGEGSRLTVL.

The CDR3 loop is CASSIRRGSTDTQYF. In DNA, the CDR3 is TGTGCCAGCAGCATTAGGCGGGGAAGCACAGATACGCAGTATTTT. The rearrangement uses TRBV11-3 and TRBJ2-3, with a possible D match to TRBD2 (6 bases). V was trimmed by 5 bases and J by 0 bases, leaving 12 bases between them. Per the germline V gene, CDR1 is SGHNT and CDR2 is YENEEA. The CDR3 spans 15 residues.

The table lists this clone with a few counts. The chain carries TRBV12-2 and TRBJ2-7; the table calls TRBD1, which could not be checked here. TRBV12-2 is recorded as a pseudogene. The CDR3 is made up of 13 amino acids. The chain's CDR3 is CARNHRVNYEQYF. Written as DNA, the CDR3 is TGTGCAAGGAATCACAGGGTTAACTACGAGCAGTACTTC.

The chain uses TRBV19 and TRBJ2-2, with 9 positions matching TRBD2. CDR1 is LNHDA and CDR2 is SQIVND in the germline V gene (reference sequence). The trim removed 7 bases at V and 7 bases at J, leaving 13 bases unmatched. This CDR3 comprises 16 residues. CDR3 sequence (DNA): TGTGCCAGTACCCGTTATAGCGGGAGATCTGGCGGGGAGCTGTTTTTT. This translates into CASTRYSGRSGGELFF.

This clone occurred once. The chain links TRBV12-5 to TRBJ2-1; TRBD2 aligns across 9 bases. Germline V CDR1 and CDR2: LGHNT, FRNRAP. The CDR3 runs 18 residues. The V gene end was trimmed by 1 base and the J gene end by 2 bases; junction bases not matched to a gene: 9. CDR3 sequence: CASGLGWLAGDPYNEQFF. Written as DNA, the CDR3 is TGTGCTAGTGGTTTGGGATGGTTAGCGGGGGACCCCTACAATGAGCAGTTCTTC.

The CDR3: CASRRQGELLYGYTF. The CDR3 nucleotides are TGCGCCAGCAGGAGACAGGGGGAGCTCCTCTATGGCTACACCTTC. The genes are TRBV10-2 and TRBJ1-2, with 9 bases that match TRBD1. Germline V gives CDR1 WSHSY, CDR2 SAAADI. V lost 6 bases and J lost 4; bases outside the gene matches: 9. The CDR3 has 15 residues.

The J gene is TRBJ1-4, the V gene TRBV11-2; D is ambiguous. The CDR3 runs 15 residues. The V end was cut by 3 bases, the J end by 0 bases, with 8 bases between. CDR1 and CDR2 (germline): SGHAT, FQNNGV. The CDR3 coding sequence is TGTGCCAGCAGCTTTAGTTTGTCAACTAATGAAAAACTGTTTTTT. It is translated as CASSFSLSTNEKLFF.

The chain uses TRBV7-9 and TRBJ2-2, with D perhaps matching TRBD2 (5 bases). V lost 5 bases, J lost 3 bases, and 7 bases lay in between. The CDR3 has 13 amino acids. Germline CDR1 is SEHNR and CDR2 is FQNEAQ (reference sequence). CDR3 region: CASSLDYTGELFF. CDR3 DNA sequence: TGTGCCAGCAGCCTGGACTACACCGGGGAGCTGTTTTTT.

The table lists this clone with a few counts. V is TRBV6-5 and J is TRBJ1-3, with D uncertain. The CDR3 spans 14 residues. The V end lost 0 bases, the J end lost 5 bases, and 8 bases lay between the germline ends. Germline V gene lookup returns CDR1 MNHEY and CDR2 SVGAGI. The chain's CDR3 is CASSYSLGRNTIYF. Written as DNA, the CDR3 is TGTGCCAGCAGTTACTCGCTAGGTCGAAACACCATATATTTT.

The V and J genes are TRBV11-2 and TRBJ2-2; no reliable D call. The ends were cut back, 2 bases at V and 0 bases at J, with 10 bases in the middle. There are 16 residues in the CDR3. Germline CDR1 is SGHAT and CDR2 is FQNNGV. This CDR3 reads CASSLRSGANTGELFF. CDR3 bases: TGTGCCAGCAGCTTAAGGTCTGGGGCGAACACCGGGGAGCTGTTTTTT.

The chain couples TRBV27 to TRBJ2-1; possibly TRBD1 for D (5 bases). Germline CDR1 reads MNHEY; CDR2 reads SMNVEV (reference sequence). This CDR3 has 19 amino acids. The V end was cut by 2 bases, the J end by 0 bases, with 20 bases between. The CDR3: CASSLRQSNLLSSYNEQFF. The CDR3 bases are TGTGCCAGCAGTTTAAGACAGTCCAATCTTTTGAGCTCCTACAATGAGCAGTTCTTC.

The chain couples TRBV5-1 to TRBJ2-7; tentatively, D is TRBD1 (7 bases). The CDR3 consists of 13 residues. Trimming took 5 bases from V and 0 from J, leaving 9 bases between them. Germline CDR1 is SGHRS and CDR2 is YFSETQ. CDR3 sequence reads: CASRRDSSYEQYF. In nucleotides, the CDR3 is TGCGCCAGCAGGCGGGACAGCTCCTACGAGCAGTACTTC. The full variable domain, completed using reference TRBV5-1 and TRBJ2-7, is KAGVTQTPRYLIKTRGQQVTLSCSPISGHRSVSWYQQTPGQGLQFLFEYFSETQRNKGNFPGRFSGRQFSNSRSEMNVSTLELGDSALYLCASRRDSSYEQYFGPGTRLTVT.

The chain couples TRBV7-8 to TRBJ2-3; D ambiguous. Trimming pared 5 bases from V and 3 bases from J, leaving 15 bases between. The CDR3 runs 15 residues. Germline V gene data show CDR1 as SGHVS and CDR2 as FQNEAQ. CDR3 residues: CASSQSKQVTDTQYF. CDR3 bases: TGTGCCAGCAGCCAGTCAAAGCAGGTTACAGATACGCAGTATTTT.

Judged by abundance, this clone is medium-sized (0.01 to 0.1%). CDR3 in DNA: TGTGCCAGCAGTTACGGGGAGTTAGCTAACTATGGCTACACCTTC. Translation: CASSYGELANYGYTF. This chain links TRBV6-5 with TRBJ1-2; D remains unclear. The CDR3 contains 15 residues. CDR1 MNHEY and CDR2 SVGAGI come from the germline V gene. The germline V and J ends were trimmed by 2 bases and 0 bases, with 10 bases remaining between them.

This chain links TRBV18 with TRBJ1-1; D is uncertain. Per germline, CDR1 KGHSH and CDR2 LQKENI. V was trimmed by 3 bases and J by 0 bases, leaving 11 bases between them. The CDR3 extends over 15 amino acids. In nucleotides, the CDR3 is TGTGCCAGCTCACCGTTTCAGGAGATGAACACTGAAGCTTTCTTT. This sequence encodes CASSPFQEMNTEAFF.

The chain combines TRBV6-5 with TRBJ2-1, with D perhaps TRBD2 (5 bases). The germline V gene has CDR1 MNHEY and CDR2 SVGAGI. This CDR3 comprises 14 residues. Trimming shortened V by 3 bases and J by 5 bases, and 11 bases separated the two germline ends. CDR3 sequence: CASSYGRAHNEQFF. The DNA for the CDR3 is TGTGCCAGCAGTTATGGGCGGGCCCACAATGAGCAGTTCTTC.

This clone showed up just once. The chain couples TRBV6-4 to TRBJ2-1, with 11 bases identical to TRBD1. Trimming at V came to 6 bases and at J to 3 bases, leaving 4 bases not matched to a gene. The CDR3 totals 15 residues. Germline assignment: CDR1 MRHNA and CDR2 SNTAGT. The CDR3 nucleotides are TGTGCCAGCAGCTCGGGACAGGGGGACTACAATGAGCAGTTCTTC. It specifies CASSSGQGDYNEQFF.

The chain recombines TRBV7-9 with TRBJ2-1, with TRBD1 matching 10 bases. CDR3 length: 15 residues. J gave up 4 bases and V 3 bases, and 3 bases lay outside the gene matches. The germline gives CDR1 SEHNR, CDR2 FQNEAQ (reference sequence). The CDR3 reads CASSFPGQGYNEQFF. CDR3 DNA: TGTGCCAGCAGCTTTCCGGGACAGGGGTACAATGAGCAGTTCTTC.

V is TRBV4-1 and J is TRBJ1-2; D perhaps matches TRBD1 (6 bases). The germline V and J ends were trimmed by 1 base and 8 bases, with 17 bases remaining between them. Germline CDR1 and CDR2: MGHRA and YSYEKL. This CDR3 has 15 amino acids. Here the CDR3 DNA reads TGCGCCAGCAGCCAAGGCATTACAGGGAATAGGGGCTACACCTTC. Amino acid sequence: CASSQGITGNRGYTF.

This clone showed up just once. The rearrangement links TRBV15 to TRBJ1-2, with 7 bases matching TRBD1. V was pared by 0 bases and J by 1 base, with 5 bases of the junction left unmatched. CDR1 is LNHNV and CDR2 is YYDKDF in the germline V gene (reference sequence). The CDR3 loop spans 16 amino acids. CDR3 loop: CATSRDHPGGNYGYTF. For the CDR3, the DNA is TGTGCCACCAGCAGAGATCACCCAGGGGGTAACTATGGCTACACCTTC.

The CDR3 nucleotides are TGTGCCATCAGTGATTTCCGAGGGGGGAACACCGGGGAGCTGTTTTTT. It encodes CAISDFRGGNTGELFF. The genes are TRBV10-3 and TRBJ2-2, with a tentative D call TRBD1 (6 bases). Germline V gene data show CDR1 as ENHRY and CDR2 as SYGVKD. V was cut by 3 bases and J by 1 base, with 12 bases left in between. There are 16 residues in the CDR3.

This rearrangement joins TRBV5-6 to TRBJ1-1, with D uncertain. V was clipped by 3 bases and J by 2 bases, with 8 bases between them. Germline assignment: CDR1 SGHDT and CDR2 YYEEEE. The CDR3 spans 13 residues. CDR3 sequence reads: CASSWGGNTEAFF. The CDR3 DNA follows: TGTGCCAGCAGCTGGGGAGGCAACACTGAAGCTTTCTTT.

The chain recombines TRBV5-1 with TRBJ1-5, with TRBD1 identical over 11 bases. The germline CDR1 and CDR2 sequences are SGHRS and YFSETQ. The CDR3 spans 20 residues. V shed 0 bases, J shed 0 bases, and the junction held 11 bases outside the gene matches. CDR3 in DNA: TGCGCCAGCAGCTTGGACCATAGGACAGGGGGCTCCCATAGCAATCAGCCCCAGCATTTT. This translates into CASSLDHRTGGSHSNQPQHF.

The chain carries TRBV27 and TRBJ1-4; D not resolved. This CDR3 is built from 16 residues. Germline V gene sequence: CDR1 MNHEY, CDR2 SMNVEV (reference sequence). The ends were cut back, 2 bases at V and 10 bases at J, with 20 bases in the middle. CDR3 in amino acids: CASSLVVARLPAKLFF. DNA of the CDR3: TGTGCCAGCAGTTTAGTTGTCGCCCGCCTCCCTGCAAAACTGTTTTTT. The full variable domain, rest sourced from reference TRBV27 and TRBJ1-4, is EAQVTQNPRYLITVTGKKLTVTCSQNMNHEYMSWYRQDPGLGLRQIYYSMNVEVTDKGDVPEGYKVSRKEKRNFPLILESPSPNQTSLYFCASSLVVARLPAKLFFGSGTQLSVL.

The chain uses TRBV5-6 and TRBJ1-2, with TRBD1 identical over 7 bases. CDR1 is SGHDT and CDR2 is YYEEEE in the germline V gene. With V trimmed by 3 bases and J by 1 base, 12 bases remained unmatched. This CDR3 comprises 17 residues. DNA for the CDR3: TGTGCCAGCAGCTCCAGGGGGGGAAGCTATGTTAACTATGGCTACACCTTC. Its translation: CASSSRGGSYVNYGYTF.

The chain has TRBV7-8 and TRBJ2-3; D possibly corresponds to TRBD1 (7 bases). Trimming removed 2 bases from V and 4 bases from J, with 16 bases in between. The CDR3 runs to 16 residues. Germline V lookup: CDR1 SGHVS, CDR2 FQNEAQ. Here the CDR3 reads CASSLSVQGGADTQYF. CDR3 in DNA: TGTGCCAGCAGCTTATCGGTTCAGGGGGGCGCAGATACGCAGTATTTT.